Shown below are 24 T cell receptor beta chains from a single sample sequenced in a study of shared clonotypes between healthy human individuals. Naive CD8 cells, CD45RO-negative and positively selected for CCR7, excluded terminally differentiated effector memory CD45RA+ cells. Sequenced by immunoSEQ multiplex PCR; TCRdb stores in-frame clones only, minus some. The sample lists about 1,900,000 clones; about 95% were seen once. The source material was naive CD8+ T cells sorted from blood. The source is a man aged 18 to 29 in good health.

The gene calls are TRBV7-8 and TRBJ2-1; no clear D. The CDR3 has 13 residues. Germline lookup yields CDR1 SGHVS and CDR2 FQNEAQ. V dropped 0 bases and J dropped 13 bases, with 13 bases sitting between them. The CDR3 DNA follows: TGTGCCAGCAGCTTAGCCGCTGGATGGGTCCAGTTCTTC. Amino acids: CASSLAAGWVQFF. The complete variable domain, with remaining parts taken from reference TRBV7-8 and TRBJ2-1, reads GAGVSQSPRYKVAKRGQDVALRCDPISGHVSLFWYQQALGQGPEFLTYFQNEAQLDKSGLPSDRFFAERPEGSVSTLKIQRTQQEDSAVYLCASSLAAGWVQFFGPGTRLTVL.

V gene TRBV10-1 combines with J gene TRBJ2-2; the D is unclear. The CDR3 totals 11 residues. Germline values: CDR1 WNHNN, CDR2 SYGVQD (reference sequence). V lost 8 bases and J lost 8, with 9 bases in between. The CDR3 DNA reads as TGCGCCAGCGGGGAAGGAGGGGAGCTGTTTTTT. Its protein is CASGEGGELFF.

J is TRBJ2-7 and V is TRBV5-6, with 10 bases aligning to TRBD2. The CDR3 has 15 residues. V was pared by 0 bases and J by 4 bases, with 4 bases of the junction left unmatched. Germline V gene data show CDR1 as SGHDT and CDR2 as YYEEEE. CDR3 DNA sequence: TGTGCCAGCAGCTTGGAACTAGCGGGGTTTTACGAGCAGTACTTC. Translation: CASSLELAGFYEQYF.

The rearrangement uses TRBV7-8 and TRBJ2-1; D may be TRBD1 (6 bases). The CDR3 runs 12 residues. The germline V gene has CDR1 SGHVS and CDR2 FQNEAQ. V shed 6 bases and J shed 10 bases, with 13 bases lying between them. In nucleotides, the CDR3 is TGTGCCAGCAGTTCAGGGGTCCTCGAGCAGTTCTTC. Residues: CASSSGVLEQFF.

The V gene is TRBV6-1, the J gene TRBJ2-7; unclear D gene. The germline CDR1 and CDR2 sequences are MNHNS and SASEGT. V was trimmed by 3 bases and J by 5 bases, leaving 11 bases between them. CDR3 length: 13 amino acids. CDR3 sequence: CASSDWRSHEQYF. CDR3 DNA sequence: TGTGCCAGCAGTGACTGGCGGTCCCACGAGCAGTACTTC.

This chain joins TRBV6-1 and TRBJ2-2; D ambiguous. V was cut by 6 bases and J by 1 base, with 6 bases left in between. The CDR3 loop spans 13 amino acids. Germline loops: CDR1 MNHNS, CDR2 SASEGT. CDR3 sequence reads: CASSSVNTGELFF. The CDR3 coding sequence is TGTGCCAGCAGCTCTGTGAACACCGGGGAGCTGTTTTTT.

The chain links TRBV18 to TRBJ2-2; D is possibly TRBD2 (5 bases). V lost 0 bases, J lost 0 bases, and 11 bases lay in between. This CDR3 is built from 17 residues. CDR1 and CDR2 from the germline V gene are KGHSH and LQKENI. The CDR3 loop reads CASSPPGETANTGELFF. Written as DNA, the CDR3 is TGTGCCAGCTCACCACCGGGAGAGACTGCGAACACCGGGGAGCTGTTTTTT.

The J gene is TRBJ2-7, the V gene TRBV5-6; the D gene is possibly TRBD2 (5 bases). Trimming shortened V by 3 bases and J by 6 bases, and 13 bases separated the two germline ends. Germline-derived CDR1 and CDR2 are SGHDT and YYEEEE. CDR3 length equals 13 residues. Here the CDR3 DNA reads TGTGCCAGCAGCTGGGCGGGTGAAGGCGAGCAGTACTTC. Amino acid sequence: CASSWAGEGEQYF.

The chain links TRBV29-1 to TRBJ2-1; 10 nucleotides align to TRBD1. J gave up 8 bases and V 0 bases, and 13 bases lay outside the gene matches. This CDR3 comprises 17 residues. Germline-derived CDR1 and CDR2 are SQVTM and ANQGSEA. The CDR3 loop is CSVEDKRGQGVLYEQFF. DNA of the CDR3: TGCAGCGTTGAAGATAAGAGAGGACAGGGGGTTTTGTATGAGCAGTTCTTC.

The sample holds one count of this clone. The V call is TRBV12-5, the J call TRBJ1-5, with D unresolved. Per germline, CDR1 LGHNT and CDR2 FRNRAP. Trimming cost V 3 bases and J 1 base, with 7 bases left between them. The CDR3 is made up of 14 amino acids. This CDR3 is CASGFSESNQPQHF. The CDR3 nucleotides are TGTGCTAGTGGTTTCTCGGAGAGCAATCAGCCCCAGCATTTT.

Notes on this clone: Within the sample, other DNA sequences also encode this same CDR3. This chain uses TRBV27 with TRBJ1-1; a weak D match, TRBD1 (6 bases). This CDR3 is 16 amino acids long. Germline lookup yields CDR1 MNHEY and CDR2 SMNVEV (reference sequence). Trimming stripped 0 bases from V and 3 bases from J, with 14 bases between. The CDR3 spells CASSLSPGTGYTEAFF. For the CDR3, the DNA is TGTGCCAGCAGTTTATCCCCGGGAACAGGGTACACTGAAGCTTTCTTT.

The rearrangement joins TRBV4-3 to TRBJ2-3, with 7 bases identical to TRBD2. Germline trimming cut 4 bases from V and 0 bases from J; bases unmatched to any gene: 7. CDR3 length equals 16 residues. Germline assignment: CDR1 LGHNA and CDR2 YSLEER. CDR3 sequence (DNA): TGCGCCAGCAGCCGCCTCACTAGCGACAGCACAGATACGCAGTATTTT. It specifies CASSRLTSDSTDTQYF.

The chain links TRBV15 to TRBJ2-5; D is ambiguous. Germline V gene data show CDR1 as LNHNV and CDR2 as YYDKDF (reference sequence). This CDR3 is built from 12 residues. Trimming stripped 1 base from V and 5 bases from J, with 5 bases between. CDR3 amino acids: CATSRGTETQYF. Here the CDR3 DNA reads TGTGCCACCAGCAGAGGGACGGAGACCCAGTACTTC.

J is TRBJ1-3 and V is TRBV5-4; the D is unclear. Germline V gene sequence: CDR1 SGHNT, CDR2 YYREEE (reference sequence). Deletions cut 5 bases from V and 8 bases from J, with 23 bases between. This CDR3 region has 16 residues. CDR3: CASSLTPAAPPHTIYF. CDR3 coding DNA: TGTGCCAGCAGTTTAACACCCGCAGCACCTCCGCACACCATATATTTT.

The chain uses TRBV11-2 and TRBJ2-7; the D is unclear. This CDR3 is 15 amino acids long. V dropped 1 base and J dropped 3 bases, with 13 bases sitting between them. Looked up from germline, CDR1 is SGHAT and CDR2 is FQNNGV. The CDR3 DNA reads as TGTGCCAGCAGCTTAGGCACATCCTCGCTCTACGAGCAGTACTTC. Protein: CASSLGTSSLYEQYF.

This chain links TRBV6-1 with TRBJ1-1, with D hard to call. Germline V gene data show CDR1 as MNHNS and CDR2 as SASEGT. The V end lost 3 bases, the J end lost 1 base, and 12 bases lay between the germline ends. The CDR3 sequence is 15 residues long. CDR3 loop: CASSESTLPNTEAFF. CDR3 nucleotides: TGTGCCAGCAGTGAGTCGACACTCCCGAACACTGAAGCTTTCTTT.

The CDR3 nucleotides read TGTGCCAGCAGTGCGGGGACAGATACGCAGTATTTT. Its translation: CASSAGTDTQYF. The chain recombines TRBV27 with TRBJ2-3, with a possible D match to TRBD2 (6 bases). The CDR3 runs 12 residues. Trimming took off 5 bases at V and 3 bases at J, with 6 bases between the two ends. Germline CDR1 reads MNHEY; CDR2 reads SMNVEV (reference sequence).

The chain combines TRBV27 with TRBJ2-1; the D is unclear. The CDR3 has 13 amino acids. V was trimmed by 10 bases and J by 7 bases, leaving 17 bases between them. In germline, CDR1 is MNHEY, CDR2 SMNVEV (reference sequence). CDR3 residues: CAIALSANNEQFF. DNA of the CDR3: TGTGCCATAGCTCTGTCCGCGAATAATGAGCAGTTCTTC.

CDR3 residues: CSVDFGRGEGEQFF. The CDR3 DNA reads as TGCAGCGTTGATTTCGGCAGGGGGGAAGGTGAGCAGTTCTTC. V gene TRBV29-1 combines with J gene TRBJ2-1; D possibly corresponds to TRBD1 (7 bases). The length of the CDR3 is 14 residues. Germline CDR1 is SQVTM and CDR2 is ANQGSEA. The V end lost 3 bases, the J end lost 9 bases, and 18 bases lay between the germline ends.

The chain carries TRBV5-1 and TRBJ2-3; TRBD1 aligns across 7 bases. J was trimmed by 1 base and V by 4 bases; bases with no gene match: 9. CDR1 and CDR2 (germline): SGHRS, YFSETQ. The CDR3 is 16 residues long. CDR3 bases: TGCGCCAGCAGCGGGGAGACAGGGTGGGGCACAGATACGCAGTATTTT. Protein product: CASSGETGWGTDTQYF.

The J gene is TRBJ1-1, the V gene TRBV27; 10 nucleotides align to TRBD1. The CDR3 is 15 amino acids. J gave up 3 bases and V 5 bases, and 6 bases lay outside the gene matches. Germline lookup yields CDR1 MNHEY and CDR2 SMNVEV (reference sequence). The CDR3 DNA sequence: TGTGCCAGCAGTCTAATCGGGACAGGGGACACTGAAGCTTTCTTT. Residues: CASSLIGTGDTEAFF.

In DNA, the CDR3 is TGTGCCAGCAGCCCAGGGGGACTCCCTTCCTACGAGCAGTACTTC. Protein sequence: CASSPGGLPSYEQYF. The V gene is TRBV9, the J gene TRBJ2-7, with a tentative D call TRBD1 (7 bases). This CDR3 region has 15 residues. Trimming shortened V by 4 bases and J by 1 base, and 15 bases separated the two germline ends. Germline V gene lookup returns CDR1 SGDLS and CDR2 YYNGEE.

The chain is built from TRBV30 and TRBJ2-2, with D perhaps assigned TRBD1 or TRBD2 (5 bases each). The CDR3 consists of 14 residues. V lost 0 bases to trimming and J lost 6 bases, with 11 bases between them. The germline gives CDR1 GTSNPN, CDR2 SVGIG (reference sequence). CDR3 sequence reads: CAWSVWGLAGELFF. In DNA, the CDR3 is TGTGCCTGGAGTGTGTGGGGGTTAGCCGGGGAGCTGTTTTTT. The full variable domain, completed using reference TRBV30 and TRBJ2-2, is SQTIHQWPATLVQPVGSPLSLECTVEGTSNPNLYWYRQAAGRGLQLLFYSVGIGQISSEVPQNLSASRPQDRQFILSSKKLLLSDSGFYLCAWSVWGLAGELFFGEGSRLTVL.

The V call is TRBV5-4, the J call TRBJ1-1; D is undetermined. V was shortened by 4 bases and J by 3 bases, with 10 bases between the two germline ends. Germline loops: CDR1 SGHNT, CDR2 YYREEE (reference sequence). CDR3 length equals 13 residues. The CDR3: CASSHPKDTEAFF. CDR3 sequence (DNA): TGTGCCAGCAGCCACCCGAAGGACACTGAAGCTTTCTTT. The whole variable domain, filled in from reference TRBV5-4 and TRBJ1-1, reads ETGVTQSPTHLIKTRGQQVTLRCSSQSGHNTVSWYQQALGQGPQFIFQYYREEENGRGNFPPRFSGLQFPNYSSELNVNALELDDSALYLCASSHPKDTEAFFGQGTRLTVV.